This TCR beta chain appears in the sequencing data of a study of T cell responses to AZD1222 COVID-19 vaccine. About the research overall: Some second doses came at about 4 weeks and others at about 12 weeks; these were pooled. Whole-study findings and limits: Repertoire collection took place solely once the T cell response had peaked.

As for this clone: Its antigen is currently unknown.

The CDR3 runs 14 residues. J gave up 8 bases and V 6 bases, and 6 bases lay outside the gene matches. CDR1 and CDR2 (germline): LGHDT, YNNKEL (reference sequence). Data came from immunoSEQ multiplex PCR; TCRdb stores just in-frame clones and leaves some out. The sample includes roughly 160,000 clones, roughly 94% of them seen just once. The sample here was peripheral blood, taken on day 0 of AZD1222 vaccination. The TCR comes from an adult in good health. This sequence joins TRBV3-1 (or the pseudogene TRBV3-2) and TRBJ1-4; 10 bases are shared with TRBD1. The CDR3 here is CASSWGTGEEKLFF. In nucleotides, the CDR3 is TGTGCCAGCAGTTGGGGGACAGGGGAAGAAAAACTGTTTTTT.